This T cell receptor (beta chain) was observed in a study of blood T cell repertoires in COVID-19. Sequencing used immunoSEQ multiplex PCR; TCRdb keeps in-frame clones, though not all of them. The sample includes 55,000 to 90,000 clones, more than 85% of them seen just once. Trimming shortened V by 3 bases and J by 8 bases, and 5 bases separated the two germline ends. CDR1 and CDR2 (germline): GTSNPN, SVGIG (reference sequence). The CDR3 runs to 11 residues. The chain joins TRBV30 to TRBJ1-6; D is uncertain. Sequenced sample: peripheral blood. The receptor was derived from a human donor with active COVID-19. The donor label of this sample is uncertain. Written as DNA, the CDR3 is TGTGCCTGGAGATTCGATTCACCCCTCCACTTT. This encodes CAWRFDSPLHF. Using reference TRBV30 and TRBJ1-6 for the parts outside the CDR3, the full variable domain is SQTIHQWPATLVQPVGSPLSLECTVEGTSNPNLYWYRQAAGRGLQLLFYSVGIGQISSEVPQNLSASRPQDRQFILSSKKLLLSDSGFYLCAWRFDSPLHFGNGTRLTVT.